Sequencing of this TCR beta chain was carried out in a study of CD8+ T cells in alopecia areata. The germline V gene encodes CDR1 SGHNT and CDR2 YYREEE (reference sequence). This CDR3 comprises 17 residues. V shed 2 bases and J shed 0 bases, with 12 bases lying between them. A note on this clone: Its target is not known.

Findings and caveats of the study: Sequencing of scalp samples also includes resident alphabeta T cells from normal skin. Clonality exceeded that of normal scalp in lesional scalp, most notably in alopecia totalis/universalis. Compared with mice, patients displayed less clear TCR sharing, possibly for HLA-related reasons.

The authors extracted RNA and reverse transcribed it into cDNA as the sequencing template. Here immunoSEQ multiplex PCR was the method, and the copy in TCRdb shows in-frame clones only, minus some. The sample holds approximately 99,000 clones; approximately 63% are singletons and the top ten take 20% to 25%. Starting from PBMCs, sorting isolated CD4+ and CD8+ T cells. Sequencing was carried out using CD8+ T cells sorted from blood. This TCR was sampled from a human donor in good health. The chain recombines TRBV5-4 with TRBJ1-6; D not certain. The CDR3 DNA is TGTGCCAGCAGCTTCGCAGGTCCAAGCTCCTATAATTCACCCCTCCACTTT. Protein sequence: CASSFAGPSSYNSPLHF. Based on the CDR3 plus reference TRBV5-4 and TRBJ1-6, the full variable domain is ETGVTQSPTHLIKTRGQQVTLRCSSQSGHNTVSWYQQALGQGPQFIFQYYREEENGRGNFPPRFSGLQFPNYSSELNVNALELDDSALYLCASSFAGPSSYNSPLHFGNGTRLTVT.